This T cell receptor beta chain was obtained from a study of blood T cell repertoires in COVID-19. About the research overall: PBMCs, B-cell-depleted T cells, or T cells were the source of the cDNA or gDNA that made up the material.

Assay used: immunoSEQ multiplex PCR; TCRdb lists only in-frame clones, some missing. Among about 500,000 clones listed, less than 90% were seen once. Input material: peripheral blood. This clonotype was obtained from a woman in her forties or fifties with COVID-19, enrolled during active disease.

The CDR3, as DNA: TGTGCCAGCAGTGAGGGCGGGATGGGCGGCTACACCTTC. Amino acid sequence: CASSEGGMGGYTF. The rearrangement uses TRBV6-1 and TRBJ1-2; D ambiguous. There are 13 residues in the CDR3. Germline V gene sequence: CDR1 MNHNS, CDR2 SASEGT. V lost 3 bases to trimming and J lost 8 bases, with 13 bases between them.